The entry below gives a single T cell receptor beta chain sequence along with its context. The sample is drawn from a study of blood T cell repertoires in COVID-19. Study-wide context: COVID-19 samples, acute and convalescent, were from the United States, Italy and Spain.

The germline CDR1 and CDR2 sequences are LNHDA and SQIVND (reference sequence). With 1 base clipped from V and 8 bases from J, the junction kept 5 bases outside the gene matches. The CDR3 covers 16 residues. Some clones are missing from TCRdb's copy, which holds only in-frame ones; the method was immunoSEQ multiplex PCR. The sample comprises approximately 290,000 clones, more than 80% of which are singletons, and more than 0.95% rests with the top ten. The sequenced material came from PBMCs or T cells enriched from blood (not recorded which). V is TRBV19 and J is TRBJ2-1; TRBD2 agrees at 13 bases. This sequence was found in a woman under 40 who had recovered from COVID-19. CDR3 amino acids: CASSIGTSGRRDEQFF. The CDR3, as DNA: TGTGCCAGTAGTATAGGGACTAGCGGGAGAAGGGATGAGCAGTTCTTC.